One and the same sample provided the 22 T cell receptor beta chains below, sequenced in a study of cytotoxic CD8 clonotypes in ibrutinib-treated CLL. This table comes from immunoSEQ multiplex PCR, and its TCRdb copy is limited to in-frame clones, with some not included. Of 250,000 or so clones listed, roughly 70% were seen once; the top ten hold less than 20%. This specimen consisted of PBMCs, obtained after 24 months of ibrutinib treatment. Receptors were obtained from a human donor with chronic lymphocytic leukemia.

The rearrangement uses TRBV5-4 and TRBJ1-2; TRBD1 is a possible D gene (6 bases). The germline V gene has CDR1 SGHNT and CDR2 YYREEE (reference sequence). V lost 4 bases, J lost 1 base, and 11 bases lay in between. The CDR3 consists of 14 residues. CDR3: CASSDGQRNYGYTF. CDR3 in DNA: TGTGCCAGCAGCGATGGACAGCGTAACTATGGCTACACCTTC.

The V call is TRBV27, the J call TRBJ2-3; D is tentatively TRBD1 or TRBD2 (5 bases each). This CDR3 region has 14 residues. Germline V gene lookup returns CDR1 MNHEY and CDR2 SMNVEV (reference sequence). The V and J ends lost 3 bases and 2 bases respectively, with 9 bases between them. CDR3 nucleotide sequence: TGTGCCAGCAGTTTGGGGACGCACACAGATACGCAGTATTTT. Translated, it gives CASSLGTHTDTQYF.

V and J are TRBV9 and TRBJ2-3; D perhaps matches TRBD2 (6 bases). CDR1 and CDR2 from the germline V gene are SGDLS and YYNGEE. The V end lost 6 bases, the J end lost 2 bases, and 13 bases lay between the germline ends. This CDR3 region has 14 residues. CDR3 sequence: CASTPGLDTDTQYF. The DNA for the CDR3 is TGTGCCAGCACCCCGGGACTCGACACAGATACGCAGTATTTT.

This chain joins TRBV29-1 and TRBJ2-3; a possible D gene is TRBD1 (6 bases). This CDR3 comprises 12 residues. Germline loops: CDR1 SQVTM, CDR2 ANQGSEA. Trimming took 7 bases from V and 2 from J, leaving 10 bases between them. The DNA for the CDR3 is TGCAGCGCGCAGGGGTCCACAGATACGCAGTATTTT. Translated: CSAQGSTDTQYF.

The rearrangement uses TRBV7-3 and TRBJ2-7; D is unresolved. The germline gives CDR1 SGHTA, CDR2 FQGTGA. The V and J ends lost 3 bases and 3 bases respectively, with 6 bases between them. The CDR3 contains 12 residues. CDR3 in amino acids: CASSFGDYEQYF. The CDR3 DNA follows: TGTGCCAGCAGCTTTGGCGACTACGAGCAGTACTTC.

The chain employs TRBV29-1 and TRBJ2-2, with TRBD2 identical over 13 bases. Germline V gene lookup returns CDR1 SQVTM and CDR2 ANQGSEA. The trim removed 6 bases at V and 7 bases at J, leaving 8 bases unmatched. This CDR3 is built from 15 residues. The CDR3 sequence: CSVGRTSGSDGELFF. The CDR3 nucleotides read TGCAGCGTCGGACGGACTAGCGGGAGCGACGGGGAGCTGTTTTTT.

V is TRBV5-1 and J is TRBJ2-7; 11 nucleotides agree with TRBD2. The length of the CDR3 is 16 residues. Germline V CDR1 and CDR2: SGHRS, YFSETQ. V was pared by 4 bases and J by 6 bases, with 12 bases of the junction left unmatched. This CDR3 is CASSPREGLAVAEQYF. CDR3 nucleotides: TGCGCCAGCAGCCCCCGGGAGGGACTAGCGGTCGCCGAGCAGTACTTC.

The CDR3 DNA reads as TGCAGCGTTGACACTATGTCCACCGGGGAGCTGTTTTTT. Its protein is CSVDTMSTGELFF. The chain carries TRBV29-1 and TRBJ2-2, with no clear D. The CDR3 length is 13 residues. Trimming took off 3 bases at V and 4 bases at J, with 9 bases between the two ends. Per germline, CDR1 SQVTM and CDR2 ANQGSEA.

In DNA form, the CDR3 reads TGTGCCAGCAGCTTAAAGACGGAGTCAGATACGCAGTATTTT. Translating gives CASSLKTESDTQYF. The rearrangement links TRBV7-3 to TRBJ2-3; D uncertain. The V end lost 1 base, the J end lost 4 bases, and 9 bases lay between the germline ends. The CDR3 consists of 14 residues. Germline loops: CDR1 SGHTA, CDR2 FQGTGA.

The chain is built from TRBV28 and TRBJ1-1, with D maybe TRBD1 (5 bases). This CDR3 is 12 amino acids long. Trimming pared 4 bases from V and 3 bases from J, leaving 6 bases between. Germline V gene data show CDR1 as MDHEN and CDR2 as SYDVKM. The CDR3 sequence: CASSSRDTEAFF. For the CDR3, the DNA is TGTGCCAGCAGTTCCAGGGACACTGAAGCTTTCTTT. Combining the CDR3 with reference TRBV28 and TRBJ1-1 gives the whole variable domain DVKVTQSSRYLVKRTGEKVFLECVQDMDHENMFWYRQDPGLGLRLIYFSYDVKMKEKGDIPEGYSVSREKKERFSLILESASTNQTSMYLCASSSRDTEAFFGQGTRLTVV.

CDR3 protein: CASGTGTAANVLTF. The CDR3 DNA follows: TGCGCCAGCGGAACCGGGACAGCGGCCAACGTCCTGACTTTC. The genes are TRBV10-2 and TRBJ2-6; 7 bases are shared with TRBD1. In germline, CDR1 is WSHSY, CDR2 SAAADI. The ends lost 8 bases at V and 6 bases at J; junction bases unmatched: 7. CDR3 length: 14 amino acids.

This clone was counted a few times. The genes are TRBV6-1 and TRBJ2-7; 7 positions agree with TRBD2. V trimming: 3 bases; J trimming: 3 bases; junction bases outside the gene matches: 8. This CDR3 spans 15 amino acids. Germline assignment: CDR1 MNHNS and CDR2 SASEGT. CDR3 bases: TGTGCCAGCAGTGAGGTCCGGGGAGGGGACTACGAGCAGTACTTC. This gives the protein CASSEVRGGDYEQYF.

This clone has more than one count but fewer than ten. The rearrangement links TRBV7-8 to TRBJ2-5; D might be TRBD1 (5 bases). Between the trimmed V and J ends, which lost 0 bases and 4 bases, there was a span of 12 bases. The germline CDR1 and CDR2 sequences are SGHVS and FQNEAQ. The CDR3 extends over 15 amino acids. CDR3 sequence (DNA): TGTGCCAGCAGCTTAGCAGGCCAGGGTGTAGAGACCCAGTACTTC. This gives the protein CASSLAGQGVETQYF.

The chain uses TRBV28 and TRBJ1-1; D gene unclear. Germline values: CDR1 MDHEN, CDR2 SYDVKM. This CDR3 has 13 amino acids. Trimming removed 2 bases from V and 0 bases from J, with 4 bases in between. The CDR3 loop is CASSLMLNTEAFF. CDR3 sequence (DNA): TGTGCCAGCAGTTTAATGCTGAACACTGAAGCTTTCTTT.

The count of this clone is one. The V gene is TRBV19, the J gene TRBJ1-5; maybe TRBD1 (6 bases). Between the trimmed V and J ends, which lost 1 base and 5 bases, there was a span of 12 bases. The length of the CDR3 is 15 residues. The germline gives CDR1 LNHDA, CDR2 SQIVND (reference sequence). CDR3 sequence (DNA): TGTGCCAGTAGTATAGGAGGGACACTGGATCAGCCCCAGCATTTT. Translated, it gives CASSIGGTLDQPQHF.

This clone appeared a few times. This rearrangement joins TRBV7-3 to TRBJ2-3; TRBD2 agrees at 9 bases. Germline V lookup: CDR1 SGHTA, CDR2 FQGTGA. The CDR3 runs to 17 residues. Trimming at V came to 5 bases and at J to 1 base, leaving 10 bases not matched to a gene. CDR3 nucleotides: TGTGCCAGCAGCCTAGGGACTAGCCTTTTCCGCACAGATACGCAGTATTTT. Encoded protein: CASSLGTSLFRTDTQYF.

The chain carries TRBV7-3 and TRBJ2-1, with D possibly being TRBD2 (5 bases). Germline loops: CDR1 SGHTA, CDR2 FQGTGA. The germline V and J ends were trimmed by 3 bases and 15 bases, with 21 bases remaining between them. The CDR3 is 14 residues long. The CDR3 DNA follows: TGTGCCAGCAGCTTCGCTCTCGCGGATCCCGGACTGTTCTTC. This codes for CASSFALADPGLFF.

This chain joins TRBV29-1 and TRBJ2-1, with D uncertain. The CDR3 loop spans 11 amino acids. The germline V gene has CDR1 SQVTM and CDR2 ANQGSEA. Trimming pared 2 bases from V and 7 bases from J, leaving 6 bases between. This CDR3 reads CSVETRNEQFF. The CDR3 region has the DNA TGCAGCGTTGAAACGCGGAATGAGCAGTTCTTC.

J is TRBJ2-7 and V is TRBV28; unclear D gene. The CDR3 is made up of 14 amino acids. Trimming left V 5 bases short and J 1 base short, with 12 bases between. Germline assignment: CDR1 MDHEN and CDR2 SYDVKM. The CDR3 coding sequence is TGTGCCAGCAGTCCCCCCGCTAGTTCCTACGAGCAGTACTTC. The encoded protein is CASSPPASSYEQYF. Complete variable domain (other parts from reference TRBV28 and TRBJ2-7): DVKVTQSSRYLVKRTGEKVFLECVQDMDHENMFWYRQDPGLGLRLIYFSYDVKMKEKGDIPEGYSVSREKKERFSLILESASTNQTSMYLCASSPPASSYEQYFGPGTRLTVT.

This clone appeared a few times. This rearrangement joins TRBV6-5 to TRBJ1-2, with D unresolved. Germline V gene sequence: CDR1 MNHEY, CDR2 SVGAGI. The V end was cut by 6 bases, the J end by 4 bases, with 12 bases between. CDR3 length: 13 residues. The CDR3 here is CASSPPEAYGYTF. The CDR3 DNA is TGTGCCAGCAGCCCTCCGGAGGCCTATGGCTACACCTTC.

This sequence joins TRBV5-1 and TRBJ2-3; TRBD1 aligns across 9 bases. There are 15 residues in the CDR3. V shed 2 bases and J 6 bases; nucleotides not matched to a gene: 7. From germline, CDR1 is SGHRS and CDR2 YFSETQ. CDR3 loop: CASSLRTGASDTQYF. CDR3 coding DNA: TGCGCCAGCAGCTTAAGGACAGGGGCGTCTGATACGCAGTATTTT. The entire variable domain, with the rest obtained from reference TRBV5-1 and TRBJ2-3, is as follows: KAGVTQTPRYLIKTRGQQVTLSCSPISGHRSVSWYQQTPGQGLQFLFEYFSETQRNKGNFPGRFSGRQFSNSRSEMNVSTLELGDSALYLCASSLRTGASDTQYFGPGTRLTVL.

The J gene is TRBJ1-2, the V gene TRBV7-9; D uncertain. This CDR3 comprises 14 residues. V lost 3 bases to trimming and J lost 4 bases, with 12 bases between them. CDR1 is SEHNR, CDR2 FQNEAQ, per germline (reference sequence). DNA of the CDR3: TGTGCCAGCAGCTTGGACTATGCCCTCTATGGCTACACCTTC. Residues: CASSLDYALYGYTF. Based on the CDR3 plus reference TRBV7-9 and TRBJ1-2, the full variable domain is DTGVSQNPRHKITKRGQNVTFRCDPISEHNRLYWYRQTLGQGPEFLTYFQNEAQLEKSRLLSDRFSAERPKGSFSTLEIQRTEQGDSAMYLCASSLDYALYGYTFGSGTRLTVV.